This passage covers 28 T cell receptor beta chains from one sample sequenced in a study of radiotherapy plus CTLA-4 blockade in lung cancer. Assay: immunoSEQ multiplex PCR; the TCRdb copy retains only in-frame clones and omits some. There are 40,000 or so clones in the sample; approximately 70% occur only once, and 9.8% lies in the top ten. Source: peripheral blood, taken from a patient treated with radiotherapy plus ipilimumab. The origin of the receptors is a human donor with non-small cell lung cancer who had stable disease on radiotherapy plus ipilimumab.

The chain combines TRBV5-1 with TRBJ2-2; tentative D call: TRBD1 (5 bases). The CDR3 is 14 residues long. The V and J ends lost 2 bases and 7 bases respectively, with 12 bases between them. Germline lookup yields CDR1 SGHRS and CDR2 YFSETQ. The CDR3 DNA reads TGCGCCAGCAGCTTCGCAGGGTTTGGCGGGGAGCTGTTTTTT. Translation: CASSFAGFGGELFF.

This clone was detected once. The chain combines TRBV29-1 with TRBJ1-2; no clear D. Trimming took 3 bases from V and 4 from J, leaving 6 bases between them. The germline V gene has CDR1 SQVTM and CDR2 ANQGSEA. The CDR3 consists of 11 residues. The CDR3 nucleotides are TGCAGCGTTGATAGTGGCTATGGCTACACCTTC. Translation: CSVDSGYGYTF.

The chain is built from TRBV14 and TRBJ2-1; D uncertain. Deletions cut 0 bases from V and 2 bases from J, with 14 bases between. Per the germline V gene, CDR1 is SGHDN and CDR2 is FVKESK. This CDR3 is built from 17 residues. The CDR3 region is CASSQDRTRVTYNEQFF. The CDR3 DNA is TGTGCCAGCAGCCAAGACCGAACCCGGGTCACCTACAATGAGCAGTTCTTC.

The DNA for the CDR3 is TGCGCCAGCAGCCAAGTGGGGACTTGGGAGACCCAGTACTTC. This codes for CASSQVGTWETQYF. The rearrangement joins TRBV4-3 to TRBJ2-5; a weak D match, TRBD2 (6 bases). Deletions cut 1 base from V and 5 bases from J, with 11 bases between. Germline V CDR1 and CDR2: LGHNA, YSLEER. The CDR3 sequence is 14 residues long.

The DNA of the CDR3 is TGTGCCAGCACCGGAGGACGGGGGAGGACTGAAGCTTTCTTT. It codes for CASTGGRGRTEAFF. The chain employs TRBV11-2 and TRBJ1-1; a possible D gene is TRBD1 (5 bases). V lost 7 bases and J 5 bases, leaving 17 bases between the germline ends. Germline values: CDR1 SGHAT, CDR2 FQNNGV. The CDR3 runs 14 residues. Together with reference TRBV11-2 and TRBJ1-1, the CDR3 gives the full variable domain: EAGVAQSPRYKIIEKRQSVAFWCNPISGHATLYWYQQILGQGPKLLIQFQNNGVVDDSQLPKDRFSAERLKGVDSTLKIQPAKLEDSAVYLCASTGGRGRTEAFFGQGTRLTVV.

The chain is built from TRBV7-9 and TRBJ1-6, with a possible D match to TRBD1 (6 bases). This CDR3 region has 15 residues. CDR1 is SEHNR and CDR2 is FQNEAQ in the germline V gene (reference sequence). Trimming took 8 bases from V and 0 from J, leaving 11 bases between them. CDR3 region: CASGGQSSYNSPLHF. In DNA form, the CDR3 reads TGTGCCAGCGGTGGACAGAGCTCCTATAATTCACCCCTCCACTTT.

V usage is TRBV19 and J usage is TRBJ2-3; 7 positions agree with TRBD2. With 8 bases clipped from V and 5 bases from J, the junction kept 13 bases outside the gene matches. In germline, CDR1 is LNHDA, CDR2 SQIVND (reference sequence). The CDR3 length is 15 residues. The CDR3 region is CASATRLARKDTQYF. The CDR3 region has the DNA TGTGCCAGTGCTACTCGACTAGCCCGTAAAGATACGCAGTATTTT.

The V call is TRBV4-1, the J call TRBJ2-1; TRBD2 matches 12 bases. The CDR3 length is 17 residues. J gave up 10 bases and V 2 bases, and 12 bases lay outside the gene matches. Looked up from germline, CDR1 is MGHRA and CDR2 is YSYEKL. The CDR3 loop is CASSQRELAGGPGEQFF. The CDR3 DNA reads as TGCGCCAGCAGCCAACGGGAACTAGCGGGGGGACCGGGGGAGCAGTTCTTC.

This chain connects TRBV5-1 to TRBJ2-7; 7 nucleotides line up with TRBD1. V lost 3 bases and J lost 2; bases outside the gene matches: 5. There are 14 residues in the CDR3. The germline CDR1 and CDR2 sequences are SGHRS and YFSETQ. The CDR3 DNA reads as TGCGCCAGCAGCTACCGGACAGGTCCCTACGAGCAGTACTTC. As protein: CASSYRTGPYEQYF.

The chain joins TRBV5-5 to TRBJ1-1, with 7 bases aligning to TRBD1. After removal of 4 bases from V and 7 bases from J, the junction contained 7 bases not matched to a gene. The CDR3 is made up of 13 amino acids. The germline CDR1 and CDR2 sequences are SGHKS and YYEKEE (reference sequence). CDR3 amino acids: CASSKGDSYEAFF. The CDR3 DNA follows: TGTGCCAGCAGCAAAGGGGACAGTTATGAAGCTTTCTTT.

The J gene is TRBJ1-5, the V gene TRBV2; the match to TRBD1 covers 8 bases. V lost 6 bases and J lost 0; bases outside the gene matches: 13. The germline CDR1 and CDR2 sequences are SNHLY and FYNNEI. This CDR3 has 18 amino acids. CDR3: CASRNTGGRTTSNQPQHF. CDR3 sequence (DNA): TGTGCCAGCAGAAACACAGGGGGAAGAACAACTAGCAATCAGCCCCAGCATTTT.

This clone was picked up a small number of times. J is TRBJ2-7 and V is TRBV2; D is possibly TRBD2 (6 bases). With 4 bases removed from V and 7 bases from J, the gap between germline ends came to 11 bases. The length of the CDR3 is 12 residues. Germline V gene lookup returns CDR1 SNHLY and CDR2 FYNNEI. In DNA form, the CDR3 reads TGTGCCAGCAGTGGCTCCGGGGGAGAGCAGTACTTC. This sequence encodes CASSGSGGEQYF.

This sequence joins TRBV11-3 and TRBJ2-1, with 7 bases that match TRBD2. The V segment lost 5 bases and the J segment 4 bases; nucleotides outside the gene matches: 5. The CDR3 loop spans 14 amino acids. Germline V gene sequence: CDR1 SGHNT, CDR2 YENEEA. The CDR3 DNA reads TGTGCCAGCAGCCTATGGGGGGGGTACAATGAGCAGTTCTTC. Its protein product is CASSLWGGYNEQFF.

This clone was seen more than once but under ten times. An end of the junction does not agree with germline; a read error may underlie this. The V and J genes are TRBV7-6 and TRBJ2-7; TRBD2 aligns across 8 bases. CDR1 is SGHVS, CDR2 FNYEAQ, per germline. The CDR3 totals 12 residues. The CDR3 is CASSPAGGGLTF. In nucleotides, the CDR3 is TGTGCCAGCAGCCCAGCGGGCGGGGGGCTCACTTTC.

This clone was counted between two and nine times. The rearrangement links TRBV7-3 to TRBJ1-6; D remains ambiguous. Between the trimmed V and J ends, which lost 5 bases and 9 bases, there was a span of 14 bases. Germline V CDR1 and CDR2: SGHTA, FQGTGA. The CDR3 totals 14 residues. As DNA, the CDR3 is TGTGCCAGCAGCCTGGGCCTTGATGGTTCACCCCTCCACTTT. The encoded protein is CASSLGLDGSPLHF. Looking up the rest from reference TRBV7-3 and TRBJ1-6 gives the full variable domain: GAGVSQTPSNKVTEKGKYVELRCDPISGHTALYWYRQSLGQGPEFLIYFQGTGAADDSGLPNDRFFAVRPEGSVSTLKIQRTERGDSAVYLCASSLGLDGSPLHFGNGTRLTVT.

The chain combines TRBV7-3 with TRBJ2-5; D not resolved. V was cut by 2 bases and J by 1 base, with 5 bases left in between. Germline V lookup: CDR1 SGHTA, CDR2 FQGTGA. This CDR3 has 13 amino acids. The CDR3, as DNA: TGTGCCAGCAGCTTAGGCAGCCAAGAGACCCAGTACTTC. It codes for CASSLGSQETQYF.

The J gene is TRBJ1-2, the V gene TRBV10-1; 7 bases are a match to TRBD1. From germline, CDR1 is WNHNN and CDR2 SYGVQD (reference sequence). V gave up 5 bases and J gave up 4 bases; unmatched junction bases: 4. There are 13 residues in the CDR3. CDR3 residues: CASSTGTAYGYTF. The CDR3 DNA follows: TGCGCCAGCAGTACCGGGACAGCCTATGGCTACACCTTC.

This sequence joins TRBV30 and TRBJ2-1, with 7 bases identical to TRBD1. Germline values: CDR1 GTSNPN, CDR2 SVGIG (reference sequence). There are 12 residues in the CDR3. Trimming removed 1 base from V and 8 bases from J; junction bases left unmatched: 2. This CDR3 is CAWSGQGYEQFF. CDR3 nucleotide sequence: TGTGCCTGGAGTGGACAGGGTTATGAGCAGTTCTTC.

V and J are TRBV11-2 and TRBJ1-1; the match to TRBD1 covers 9 bases. The trim removed 4 bases at V and 4 bases at J, leaving 4 bases unmatched. From germline, CDR1 is SGHAT and CDR2 FQNNGV. The length of the CDR3 is 14 residues. The CDR3 DNA follows: TGTGCCAGCAGCTGGGGACAGGGTGGCACTGAAGCTTTCTTT. Its protein product is CASSWGQGGTEAFF.

The J gene is TRBJ2-7, the V gene TRBV27, with 10 positions matching TRBD1. CDR3 length equals 14 residues. Germline CDR1 MNHEY, CDR2 SMNVEV (reference sequence). With V trimmed by 6 bases and J by 3 bases, 5 bases remained unmatched. The CDR3 is CASSPGQGIYEQYF. The CDR3 DNA reads as TGTGCCAGCAGCCCGGGACAGGGGATCTACGAGCAGTACTTC.

The rearrangement links TRBV4-1 to TRBJ1-5, with 7 bases that match TRBD1. The germline gives CDR1 MGHRA, CDR2 YSYEKL. The CDR3 length is 15 residues. The V gene end was trimmed by 1 base and the J gene end by 5 bases; junction bases not matched to a gene: 5. The CDR3 region is CASSQGDRVHQPQHF. The CDR3, as DNA: TGCGCCAGCAGCCAAGGAGACAGGGTGCATCAGCCCCAGCATTTT.

V gene TRBV4-1 combines with J gene TRBJ1-2, with D possibly TRBD1 on 6 matching bases. The germline V gene has CDR1 MGHRA and CDR2 YSYEKL. The CDR3 totals 14 residues. V was pared by 1 base and J by 5 bases, with 11 bases between. The CDR3 nucleotides read TGCGCCAGCAGCCAAGTCCACACAGGGTATGGCTACACCTTC. This sequence encodes CASSQVHTGYGYTF.

This clone was detected once. Within the sample, other DNA sequences also encode this same CDR3. The rearrangement joins TRBV6-5 to TRBJ1-1, with a possible D match to TRBD1 (6 bases). Germline V gene data show CDR1 as MNHEY and CDR2 as SVGAGI. V lost 5 bases to trimming and J lost 3 bases, with 16 bases between them. The CDR3 runs to 15 residues. The CDR3 DNA reads TGTGCCAGCAGTACCCGGGGGGGCAGGGACACTGAAGCTTTCTTT. This codes for CASSTRGGRDTEAFF.

The chain carries TRBV7-5 and TRBJ2-2; the table's D call TRBD1 went unverified against the DNA. TRBV7-5 is listed as a pseudogene. The CDR3 is 12 residues long. CDR3 sequence: CASSPDTGELFF. As DNA, the CDR3 is TGTGCCAGCAGCCCAGACACCGGGGAGCTGTTTTTT.

The chain carries TRBV7-8 and TRBJ1-5; no firm D call. Trimming stripped 1 base from V and 1 base from J, with 8 bases between. This CDR3 has 15 residues. Looked up from germline, CDR1 is SGHVS and CDR2 is FQNEAQ. The CDR3: CASSLGSPSNQPQHF. The DNA for the CDR3 is TGTGCCAGCAGCTTAGGGAGCCCAAGCAATCAGCCCCAGCATTTT.

The chain joins TRBV13 to TRBJ2-1; perhaps TRBD1 as D (6 bases). Trimming took 3 bases from V and 10 from J, leaving 13 bases between them. Looked up from germline, CDR1 is PRHDT and CDR2 is FYEKMQ (reference sequence). This CDR3 is built from 13 residues. The CDR3 sequence: CASSFTGIGEQFF. The CDR3 nucleotides are TGTGCCAGCAGCTTTACAGGGATCGGGGAGCAGTTCTTC.

This chain links TRBV19 with TRBJ2-4; D may be TRBD1 (5 bases). Germline loops: CDR1 LNHDA, CDR2 SQIVND (reference sequence). The V end lost 4 bases, the J end lost 8 bases, and 15 bases lay between the germline ends. The CDR3 spans 14 residues. The CDR3 region has the DNA TGTGCCAGTAGTAGCGGAGCAGGGTCATACATTCAGTACTTC. Translating it yields CASSSGAGSYIQYF.

V gene TRBV19 combines with J gene TRBJ1-3; maybe TRBD1 (6 bases). CDR1 is LNHDA and CDR2 is SQIVND in the germline V gene (reference sequence). V dropped 3 bases and J dropped 0 bases, with 12 bases sitting between them. The CDR3 covers 16 residues. CDR3 protein: CASSIAGVYSGNTIYF. The CDR3 nucleotides are TGTGCCAGTAGTATTGCAGGGGTTTACTCTGGAAACACCATATATTTT.